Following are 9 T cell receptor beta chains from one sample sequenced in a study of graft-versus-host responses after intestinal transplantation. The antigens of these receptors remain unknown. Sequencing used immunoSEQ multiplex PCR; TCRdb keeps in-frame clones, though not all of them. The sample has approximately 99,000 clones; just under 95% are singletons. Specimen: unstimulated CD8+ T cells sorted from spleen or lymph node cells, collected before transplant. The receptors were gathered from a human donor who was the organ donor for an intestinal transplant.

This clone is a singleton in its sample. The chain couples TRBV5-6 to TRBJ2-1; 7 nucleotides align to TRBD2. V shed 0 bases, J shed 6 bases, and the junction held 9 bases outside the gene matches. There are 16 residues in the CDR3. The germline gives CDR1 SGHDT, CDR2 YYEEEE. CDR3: CASSLVGLEARNEQFF. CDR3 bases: TGTGCCAGCAGCTTGGTAGGACTAGAGGCTCGCAATGAGCAGTTCTTC.

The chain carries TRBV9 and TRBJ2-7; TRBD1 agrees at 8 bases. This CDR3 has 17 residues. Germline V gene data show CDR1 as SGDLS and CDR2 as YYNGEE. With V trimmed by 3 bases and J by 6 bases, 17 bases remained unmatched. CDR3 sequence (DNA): TGTGCCAGCAGCGCCCCGACAGGGGCGATTACCCGTATCGAGCAGTACTTC. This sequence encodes CASSAPTGAITRIEQYF.

The CDR3 DNA reads TGTGCCAGCAGCCTCGGGAGGTCGAGTAACTATGGCTACACCTTC. Amino acids: CASSLGRSSNYGYTF. This chain connects TRBV5-6 to TRBJ1-2, with D uncertain. The CDR3 is 15 residues long. V dropped 4 bases and J dropped 1 base, with 14 bases sitting between them. Germline CDR1 reads SGHDT; CDR2 reads YYEEEE. Supplemented by reference TRBV5-6 and TRBJ1-2, the full variable domain reads DAGVTQSPTHLIKTRGQQVTLRCSPKSGHDTVSWYQQALGQGPQFIFQYYEEEERQRGNFPDRFSGHQFPNYSSELNVNALLLGDSALYLCASSLGRSSNYGYTFGSGTRLTVV.

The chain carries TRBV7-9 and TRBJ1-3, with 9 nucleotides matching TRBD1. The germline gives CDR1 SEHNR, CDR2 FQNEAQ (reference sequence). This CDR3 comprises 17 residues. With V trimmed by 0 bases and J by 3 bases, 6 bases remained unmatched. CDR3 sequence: CASSLAMGQGYGNTIYF. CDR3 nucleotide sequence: TGTGCCAGCAGCTTAGCTATGGGACAGGGTTATGGAAACACCATATATTTT.

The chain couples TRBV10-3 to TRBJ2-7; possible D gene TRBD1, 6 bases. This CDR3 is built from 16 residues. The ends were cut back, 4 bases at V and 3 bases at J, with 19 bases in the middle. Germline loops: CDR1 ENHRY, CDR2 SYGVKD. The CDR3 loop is CAISARTTGGGYEQYF. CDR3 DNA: TGTGCCATCAGTGCCCGCACGACAGGTGGGGGCTACGAGCAGTACTTC.

CDR3 DNA sequence: TGTGCCAGCAGACAAGGGGGGGGTTTGTACGAGCAGTACTTC. As protein: CASRQGGGLYEQYF. The chain joins TRBV27 to TRBJ2-7; tentatively, D is TRBD2 (7 bases). This CDR3 is built from 14 residues. V was shortened by 6 bases and J by 4 bases, with 16 bases between the two germline ends. CDR1 and CDR2 (germline): MNHEY, SMNVEV (reference sequence).

CDR3 coding DNA: TGTGCCAGCAGTTCTGCTAGAGACCTTATCTCCTACGAGCAGTACTTC. It is translated as CASSSARDLISYEQYF. The chain couples TRBV27 to TRBJ2-7; D gene unclear. Germline loops: CDR1 MNHEY, CDR2 SMNVEV (reference sequence). Trimming removed 4 bases from V and 0 bases from J, with 16 bases in between. The CDR3 has 16 amino acids.

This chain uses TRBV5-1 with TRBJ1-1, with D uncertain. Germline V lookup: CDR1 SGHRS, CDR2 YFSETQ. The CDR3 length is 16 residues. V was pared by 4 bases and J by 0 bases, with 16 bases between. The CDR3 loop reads CASSRSGDYMNTEAFF. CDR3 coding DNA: TGCGCCAGCAGCCGCTCCGGGGATTACATGAACACTGAAGCTTTCTTT.

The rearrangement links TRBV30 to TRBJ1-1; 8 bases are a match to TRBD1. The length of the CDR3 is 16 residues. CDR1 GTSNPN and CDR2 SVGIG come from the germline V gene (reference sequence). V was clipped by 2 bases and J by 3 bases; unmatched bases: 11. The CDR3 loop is CAWSSNPGQGHTEAFF. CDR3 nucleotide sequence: TGTGCCTGGAGTTCCAATCCTGGACAGGGACACACTGAAGCTTTCTTT.